This T cell receptor (beta chain) was identified in a study of blood T cells in healthy people across ages. Combining a sample-barcoded 5' primer with a J-beta primer mix, a second PCR ran for roughly 6 to 11 cycles. TCRdb ran MiXCR on the 5' RACE reads and lists one entry per CDR3 protein. There are around 1,000,000 distinct CDR3 sequences in the sample; under 30% occur only once, and 0.75% lies in the top ten. CDR1 is LGHNA and CDR2 is YNFKEQ in the germline V gene. The CDR3 runs 15 residues. J gave up 5 bases and V 2 bases, and 3 bases lay outside the gene matches. Another study also made use of these data, one on T cells of mothers and their children. That paper adds: A few healthy Caucasian mothers served as donors, and their six children did as well. Over 8 million TCR beta CDR3 reads were obtained from each mother, and approximately 3 million from each child. The output of TCR recombination is shaped by thymic selection similarly in related and unrelated pairs. Not a single persistent microchimeric T cell clone was detected.

The V call is TRBV4-2, the J call TRBJ2-5; TRBD2 aligns across 12 bases. The sequenced material came from blood. This clonotype was obtained from a girl aged 2-9 years in good health. The CDR3 spells CASSQLAGGMETQYF. In DNA, the CDR3 is TGTGCCAGCAGCCAACTAGCGGGGGGGATGGAGACCCAGTACTTC.